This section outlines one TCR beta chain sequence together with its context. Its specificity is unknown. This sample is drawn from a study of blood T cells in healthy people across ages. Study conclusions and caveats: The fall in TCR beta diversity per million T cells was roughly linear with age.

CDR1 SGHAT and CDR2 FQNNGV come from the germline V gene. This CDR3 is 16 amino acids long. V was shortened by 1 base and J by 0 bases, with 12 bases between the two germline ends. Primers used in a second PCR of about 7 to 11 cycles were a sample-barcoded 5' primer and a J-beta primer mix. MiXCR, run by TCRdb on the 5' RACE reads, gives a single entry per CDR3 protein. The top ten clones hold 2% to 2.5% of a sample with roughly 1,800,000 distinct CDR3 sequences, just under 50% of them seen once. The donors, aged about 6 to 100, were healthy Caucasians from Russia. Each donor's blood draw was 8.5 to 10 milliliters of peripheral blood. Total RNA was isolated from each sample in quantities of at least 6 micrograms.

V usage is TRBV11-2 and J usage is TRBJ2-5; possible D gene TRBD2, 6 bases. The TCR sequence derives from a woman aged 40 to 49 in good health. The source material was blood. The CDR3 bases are TGTGCCAGCAGCTTAGGCCCCGGGGGAAACCAAGAGACCCAGTACTTC. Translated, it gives CASSLGPGGNQETQYF.